One sample yielded the 27 T cell receptor beta chains listed below, sequenced in a study of T-cell memory formation after mild COVID-19. TCRdb redid the calling of the 5' RACE reads with MiXCR, one entry per CDR3 protein. The data contain about 160,000 distinct CDR3 sequences, roughly a third of them singletons. The sequencing sample was made of PBMCs or a T cell subset sorted from them (not recorded which). All receptors come from an adult woman who had mild COVID-19 (a few samples of this study predate the infection). Cell type and time point are not known.

This clonotype was recorded a few times. CDR3 DNA: TGCAGTGCGGCAGGGGTCCCAAATTCACCCCTCCACTTT. This codes for CSAAGVPNSPLHF. V usage is TRBV20-1 and J usage is TRBJ1-6; tentatively, D is TRBD1 (6 bases). The CDR3 is 13 residues long. Germline assignment: CDR1 DFQATT and CDR2 SNEGSKA (reference sequence). Trimming left V 6 bases short and J 7 bases short, with 13 bases between.

The chain links TRBV7-2 to TRBJ2-1, with TRBD2 identical over 7 bases. CDR1 is SGHTA, CDR2 FQGNSA, per germline. The length of the CDR3 is 12 residues. The J segment lost 8 bases and the V segment lost 5 bases, leaving 3 bases of the junction unmatched. Here the CDR3 DNA reads TGTGCCAGCAGCCGGACTAGGGATGAGCAGTTCTTC. Its translation is CASSRTRDEQFF.

The J gene is TRBJ1-3, the V gene TRBV12-3 or TRBV12-4; D gene ambiguous. The germline V and J ends were trimmed by 2 bases and 8 bases, with 19 bases remaining between them. The length of the CDR3 is 16 residues. CDR3 coding DNA: TGTGCCAGCAGTTTACATCGTCCCTCTCTTGGTGACACCATATATTTT. It yields the protein CASSLHRPSLGDTIYF.

The genes are TRBV6-2 or TRBV6-3 and TRBJ1-2, with D unresolved. The ends were cut back, 5 bases at V and 2 bases at J, with 6 bases in the middle. CDR3 size: 12 residues. Germline V gene sequence: CDR1 MNHEY, CDR2 SVGEGT. In DNA form, the CDR3 reads TGTGCCAGCAGTATAGACAACTATGGCTACACCTTC. Its translation is CASSIDNYGYTF.

The CDR3 spells CASSNRLGKAADTQYF. The CDR3 DNA sequence: TGCGCCAGCAGCAACCGCCTCGGGAAGGCCGCAGATACGCAGTATTTT. The chain has TRBV4-1 and TRBJ2-3, with a weak D call TRBD2 (5 bases). The CDR3 totals 16 residues. Germline CDR1 is MGHRA and CDR2 is YSYEKL. Trimming took 5 bases from V and 4 from J, leaving 19 bases between them.

The chain couples TRBV15 to TRBJ2-3; D uncertain. From germline, CDR1 is LNHNV and CDR2 YYDKDF (reference sequence). The V end was cut by 2 bases, the J end by 5 bases, with 11 bases between. The CDR3 contains 14 residues. CDR3 nucleotides: TGTGCCACCAGCAGATCGCGCCTCGAAGATACGCAGTATTTT. Translated, it gives CATSRSRLEDTQYF.

A few counts support this clonotype. The chain couples TRBV3-1 to TRBJ2-7, with TRBD2 identical over 7 bases. The CDR3 spans 15 residues. V lost 4 bases and J lost 6; bases outside the gene matches: 12. Looked up from germline, CDR1 is LGHDT and CDR2 is YNNKEL (reference sequence). The CDR3 region is CASSLHSGATGEQYF. The CDR3 bases are TGTGCCAGCAGCCTCCACAGCGGGGCTACAGGCGAGCAGTACTTC.

This chain uses TRBV18 with TRBJ2-1; D gene ambiguous. V was shortened by 0 bases and J by 0 bases, with 6 bases between the two germline ends. The germline CDR1 and CDR2 sequences are KGHSH and LQKENI. The CDR3 loop spans 15 amino acids. Written as DNA, the CDR3 is TGTGCCAGCTCACCACCGTCTCTCTCCTACAATGAGCAGTTCTTC. Translation: CASSPPSLSYNEQFF.

In this sample, this clonotype turned up a few times. The chain joins TRBV7-3 to TRBJ2-3, with 8 positions matching TRBD1. The junction had 12 bases not matched to a gene; V was cut back by 5 bases and J by 11 bases. This CDR3 is built from 14 residues. In germline, CDR1 is SGHTA, CDR2 FQGTGA. In DNA form, the CDR3 reads TGTGCCAGCAGCCCCGCAGGGACCGGGACAGGGCAGTATTTT. Translated: CASSPAGTGTGQYF.

J is TRBJ2-7 and V is TRBV29-1; 9 nucleotides align to TRBD1. Trimming at V came to 7 bases and at J to 5 bases, leaving 12 bases not matched to a gene. The germline CDR1 and CDR2 sequences are SQVTM and ANQGSEA. CDR3 length: 14 residues. CDR3 sequence: CSALAGTGRDEQYF. The DNA of the CDR3 is TGCAGCGCTCTCGCCGGGACAGGGAGGGACGAGCAGTACTTC.

This chain joins TRBV15 and TRBJ1-2; TRBD1 might be the D (5 bases). V lost 1 base and J 10 bases, leaving 19 bases between the germline ends. Germline V gene lookup returns CDR1 LNHNV and CDR2 YYDKDF (reference sequence). CDR3 size: 15 residues. The CDR3 loop reads CATSRGRDDRGVYTF. The CDR3 DNA follows: TGTGCCACCAGCAGAGGCAGGGACGACCGGGGAGTCTACACCTTC.

The V gene is TRBV12-3 or TRBV12-4, the J gene TRBJ2-2; D is uncertain. There are 14 residues in the CDR3. The V end lost 4 bases, the J end lost 8 bases, and 14 bases lay between the germline ends. CDR3: CASSSGFSSGELFF. The CDR3 coding sequence is TGTGCCAGCAGTTCGGGCTTTTCTAGTGGGGAGCTGTTTTTT.

This clonotype appeared a few times. The rearrangement links TRBV7-2 to TRBJ2-1, with 13 bases that match TRBD2. There are 16 residues in the CDR3. Germline values: CDR1 SGHTA, CDR2 FQGNSA. With 6 bases clipped from V and 6 bases from J, the junction kept 8 bases outside the gene matches. CDR3 DNA sequence: TGTGCCAGCAGTTACAGGGGACTAGCGGGAATCAATGAGCAGTTCTTC. Its protein product is CASSYRGLAGINEQFF.

This clonotype has a handful of counts. The CDR3 coding sequence is TGTGCCAGCAGCACTGTTGGGGGATGGGGCGTGACAGATACGCAGTATTTT. Encoded protein: CASSTVGGWGVTDTQYF. This chain connects TRBV7-2 to TRBJ2-3; D assignment may be TRBD1 or TRBD2 (5 bases each). Germline CDR1 SGHTA, CDR2 FQGNSA. V lost 5 bases and J lost 3, with 21 bases in between. The CDR3 is made up of 17 amino acids. Full variable domain (outside the CDR3, taken from reference TRBV7-2 and TRBJ2-3): GAGVSQSPSNKVTEKGKDVELRCDPISGHTALYWYRQSLGQGLEFLIYFQGNSAPDKSGLPSDRFSAERTGGSVSTLTIQRTQQEDSAVYLCASSTVGGWGVTDTQYFGPGTRLTVL.

The V call is TRBV12-3 or TRBV12-4, the J call TRBJ1-1; the D is unclear. The CDR3 covers 13 residues. V was pared by 4 bases and J by 1 base, with 7 bases between. CDR3 in amino acids: CASSSAENTEAFF. The CDR3 bases are TGTGCCAGCAGTTCGGCCGAGAACACTGAAGCTTTCTTT.

This chain uses TRBV12-3 or TRBV12-4 with TRBJ1-2; D perhaps matches TRBD1 (5 bases). The CDR3 spans 14 residues. Trimming removed 3 bases from V and 6 bases from J, with 14 bases in between. CDR3 nucleotides: TGTGCCAGCAGTTTCTCAGGGACCTCCCATGGCTACACCTTC. Amino acid sequence: CASSFSGTSHGYTF.

In this sample, this clonotype turned up a few times. The V and J genes are TRBV7-8 and TRBJ2-7; TRBD1 aligns across 7 bases. Germline loops: CDR1 SGHVS, CDR2 FQNEAQ. J was trimmed by 2 bases and V by 5 bases; bases with no gene match: 9. The CDR3 loop spans 15 amino acids. As DNA, the CDR3 is TGTGCCAGCAGCGCGCGCCGGGACAGACCCTACGAGCAGTACTTC. Its protein is CASSARRDRPYEQYF.

This chain joins TRBV12-3 or TRBV12-4 and TRBJ1-6; possible D gene TRBD1, 5 bases. V gave up 1 base and J gave up 5 bases, with 6 bases separating them. The CDR3 has 14 amino acids. The CDR3 spells CASSLGGHNSPLHF. CDR3 nucleotide sequence: TGTGCCAGCAGTTTAGGGGGCCATAATTCACCCCTCCACTTT.

In this sample, this clonotype turned up a few times. The J gene is TRBJ1-2, the V gene TRBV5-6; 8 bases fit TRBD1. With 4 bases clipped from V and 8 bases from J, the junction kept 10 bases outside the gene matches. This CDR3 region has 14 residues. The germline gives CDR1 SGHDT, CDR2 YYEEEE. This CDR3 reads CASSLAGGAGGYTF. The CDR3 DNA is TGTGCCAGCAGCCTCGCAGGGGGCGCGGGAGGCTACACCTTC.

The chain uses TRBV19 and TRBJ2-1; D may be TRBD2 (5 bases). The germline CDR1 and CDR2 sequences are LNHDA and SQIVND (reference sequence). V shed 4 bases and J shed 13 bases, with 23 bases lying between them. This CDR3 contains 15 residues. In DNA, the CDR3 is TGTGCCAGTAGTACGATCGGCTCGTTTGGACTCGTTCAGTTCTTC. Translated, it gives CASSTIGSFGLVQFF.

The chain is built from TRBV20-1 and TRBJ2-2, with 8 bases fitting TRBD1. Germline assignment: CDR1 DFQATT and CDR2 SNEGSKA (reference sequence). The V and J ends lost 6 bases and 7 bases, in that order; junction bases with no gene match: 7. CDR3 length: 13 amino acids. CDR3 bases: TGCAGTGCCAGGGGACAGGCCGGCGGGGAGCTGTTTTTT. Its translation: CSARGQAGGELFF.

This chain joins TRBV6-2 or TRBV6-3 and TRBJ2-1; D may be TRBD2 (6 bases). CDR1 is MNHEY, CDR2 SVGEGT, per germline. Trimming took off 4 bases at V and 6 bases at J, with 22 bases between the two ends. The CDR3 has 17 residues. This CDR3 reads CASSSRRTTANSNEQFF. The CDR3 nucleotides read TGTGCCAGCAGTTCGCGCAGGACTACCGCCAACAGCAATGAGCAGTTCTTC.

The rearrangement uses TRBV29-1 and TRBJ2-2, with unresolved D. CDR1 SQVTM and CDR2 ANQGSEA come from the germline V gene. V lost 7 bases to trimming and J lost 5 bases, with 8 bases between them. The CDR3 has 11 residues. The CDR3, as DNA: TGCAGCGCCCAGAGGACCGGGGAGCTGTTTTTT. Its translation is CSAQRTGELFF.

The CDR3: CASNGYQPQHF. CDR3 nucleotides: TGTGCCAGCAACGGATATCAGCCCCAGCATTTT. This chain connects TRBV7-6 to TRBJ1-5; D ambiguous. The CDR3 is made up of 11 amino acids. Germline-derived CDR1 and CDR2 are SGHVS and FNYEAQ. The germline V and J ends were trimmed by 7 bases and 5 bases, with 6 bases remaining between them.

The chain joins TRBV27 to TRBJ1-5, with D possibly being TRBD1 (5 bases). Between the trimmed V and J ends, which lost 2 bases and 0 bases, there was a span of 14 bases. CDR3 length: 17 amino acids. Germline V gene data show CDR1 as MNHEY and CDR2 as SMNVEV (reference sequence). CDR3 residues: CASSLVGGPYSNQPQHF. The CDR3 region has the DNA TGTGCCAGCAGTTTAGTGGGGGGACCCTATAGCAATCAGCCCCAGCATTTT.

This clonotype was detected a few times. The chain links TRBV29-1 to TRBJ2-1, with a possible D match to TRBD2 (6 bases). V was cut by 1 base and J by 5 bases, with 12 bases left in between. There are 14 residues in the CDR3. Per the germline V gene, CDR1 is SQVTM and CDR2 is ANQGSEA. CDR3 bases: TGCAGCGTTGAAGGTCATTCGGGGGACAATGAGCAGTTCTTC. This encodes CSVEGHSGDNEQFF.

This clonotype has a single count. The CDR3 is CASSLGQTNNSPLHF. In DNA form, the CDR3 reads TGTGCCAGCAGTTTGGGTCAGACGAATAATTCACCCCTCCACTTT. J is TRBJ1-6 and V is TRBV6-2 or TRBV6-3; D remains ambiguous. V was shortened by 4 bases and J by 5 bases, with 12 bases between the two germline ends. Germline values: CDR1 MNHEY, CDR2 SVGEGT. The CDR3 loop spans 15 amino acids.